Below are 30 T cell receptor beta chains sequenced from a single sample in a study of CD8+ T cells in alopecia areata. TCR sequencing used cDNA made by reverse transcription of extracted RNA. Generated by immunoSEQ multiplex PCR, the TCRdb table keeps only in-frame clones and is missing some. The table shows about 180,000 clones, with just over 65% occurring only once. The sample here was CD8+ T cells sorted from blood, taken at week 0. The source is a human donor with alopecia areata.

V gene TRBV30 combines with J gene TRBJ2-7; 8 bases line up with TRBD1. This CDR3 has 13 residues. The V gene end was trimmed by 2 bases and the J gene end by 2 bases; junction bases not matched to a gene: 2. From germline, CDR1 is GTSNPN and CDR2 SVGIG (reference sequence). Here the CDR3 reads CAWSNRGAYEQYF. The DNA of the CDR3 is TGTGCCTGGAGTAACAGGGGGGCCTACGAGCAGTACTTC. The variable domain in full, completed from reference TRBV30 and TRBJ2-7, reads SQTIHQWPATLVQPVGSPLSLECTVEGTSNPNLYWYRQAAGRGLQLLFYSVGIGQISSEVPQNLSASRPQDRQFILSSKKLLLSDSGFYLCAWSNRGAYEQYFGPGTRLTVT.

This rearrangement joins TRBV2 to TRBJ2-7; 10 bases line up with TRBD2. The trim removed 9 bases at V and 3 bases at J, leaving 8 bases unmatched. CDR1 is SNHLY and CDR2 is FYNNEI in the germline V gene. CDR3 length equals 14 residues. CDR3 in amino acids: CASTSSGGYYEQYF. CDR3 nucleotides: TGTGCCAGTACCAGTAGCGGGGGGTACTACGAGCAGTACTTC.

Concerning this clone: Additional DNA sequences in this sample encode the identical CDR3. V gene TRBV4-1 combines with J gene TRBJ2-7; D remains ambiguous. The CDR3 has 12 amino acids. V was trimmed by 0 bases and J by 3 bases, leaving 3 bases between them. Germline V gives CDR1 MGHRA, CDR2 YSYEKL. The CDR3 spells CASSQDDYEQYF. The CDR3 DNA reads as TGCGCCAGCAGCCAAGATGACTACGAGCAGTACTTC.

J is TRBJ2-1 and V is TRBV15, with D hard to call. The germline V gene encodes CDR1 LNHNV and CDR2 YYDKDF (reference sequence). The CDR3 has 14 amino acids. Trimming cost V 5 bases and J 5 bases, with 13 bases left between them. The DNA of the CDR3 is TGTGCCACCAGCGCCTTAGCAGGAAACAATGAGCAGTTCTTC. Its protein product is CATSALAGNNEQFF.

This rearrangement joins TRBV7-9 to TRBJ2-7; D not certain. V shed 5 bases and J shed 3 bases, with 5 bases lying between them. CDR3 length: 11 residues. Germline assignment: CDR1 SEHNR and CDR2 FQNEAQ (reference sequence). CDR3 protein: CASSPDYEQYF. The DNA of the CDR3 is TGTGCCAGCAGCCCTGACTACGAGCAGTACTTC.

This chain connects TRBV30 to TRBJ2-3; 8 bases are a match to TRBD1. Trimming at V came to 1 base and at J to 2 bases, leaving 5 bases not matched to a gene. Germline V gives CDR1 GTSNPN, CDR2 SVGIG (reference sequence). This CDR3 spans 15 amino acids. The CDR3 here is CAWSDSGQDTDTQYF. The CDR3 region has the DNA TGTGCCTGGAGTGACTCGGGACAGGACACAGATACGCAGTATTTT.

This chain connects TRBV5-1 to TRBJ1-4; D is uncertain. V was pared by 1 base and J by 5 bases, with 12 bases between. In germline, CDR1 is SGHRS, CDR2 YFSETQ. This CDR3 region has 15 residues. The CDR3 DNA is TGCGCCAGCAGCTTGCTTCCGAGTATGAATGAAAAACTGTTTTTT. Its protein product is CASSLLPSMNEKLFF.

The sample holds a few counts of this clone. The V and J genes are TRBV7-9 and TRBJ2-1, with TRBD2 matching 8 bases. The trim removed 4 bases at V and 7 bases at J, leaving 6 bases unmatched. CDR3 length: 14 residues. Germline V CDR1 and CDR2: SEHNR, FQNEAQ (reference sequence). CDR3 DNA sequence: TGTGCCAGCAGCTCGCCGGGACTAGGTAATGAGCAGTTCTTC. Its translation is CASSSPGLGNEQFF. Complete variable domain (other parts from reference TRBV7-9 and TRBJ2-1): DTGVSQNPRHKITKRGQNVTFRCDPISEHNRLYWYRQTLGQGPEFLTYFQNEAQLEKSRLLSDRFSAERPKGSFSTLEIQRTEQGDSAMYLCASSSPGLGNEQFFGPGTRLTVL.

This rearrangement joins TRBV2 to TRBJ2-3; D is ambiguous. CDR3 length: 11 amino acids. Per germline, CDR1 SNHLY and CDR2 FYNNEI. Trimming took 6 bases from V and 6 from J, leaving 7 bases between them. CDR3 region: CASRAPDTQYF. The CDR3 DNA sequence: TGTGCCAGCAGGGCCCCCGATACGCAGTATTTT.

This chain uses TRBV6-6 with TRBJ2-7; no definite D call. Germline lookup yields CDR1 MNHNY and CDR2 SVGAGI (reference sequence). The ends were cut back, 7 bases at V and 3 bases at J, with 7 bases in the middle. The CDR3 has 11 residues. CDR3 in DNA: TGTGCCAGCAAATACAGCTACGAGCAGTACTTC. Encoded protein: CASKYSYEQYF.

This clone was counted only a few times. The gene calls are TRBV27 and TRBJ2-7, with 11 bases identical to TRBD1. V gave up 4 bases and J gave up 3 bases; unmatched junction bases: 2. Germline values: CDR1 MNHEY, CDR2 SMNVEV (reference sequence). The CDR3 runs 14 residues. CDR3: CASSSGTGGYEQYF. Written as DNA, the CDR3 is TGTGCCAGCAGTTCTGGGACAGGGGGCTACGAGCAGTACTTC.

The chain uses TRBV5-6 and TRBJ1-5; tentatively, D is TRBD1 (5 bases). The germline V gene has CDR1 SGHDT and CDR2 YYEEEE. Between the trimmed V and J ends, which lost 0 bases and 1 base, there was a span of 5 bases. CDR3 size: 14 residues. The CDR3 spells CASSLEGSNQPQHF. The CDR3 DNA sequence: TGTGCCAGCAGCTTGGAGGGGAGCAATCAGCCCCAGCATTTT.

The chain carries TRBV14 and TRBJ2-1; D is perhaps TRBD1 or TRBD2 (5 bases each). The germline V and J ends were trimmed by 4 bases and 9 bases, with 7 bases remaining between them. Germline CDR1 and CDR2: SGHDN and FVKESK. The CDR3 loop spans 11 amino acids. CDR3 sequence: CASSLGTEQFF. The CDR3, as DNA: TGTGCCAGCAGCCTAGGGACTGAGCAGTTCTTC.

This clone was counted a few times. V gene TRBV25-1 combines with J gene TRBJ2-5; TRBD2 matches at 8 bases. CDR3 length equals 15 residues. The V segment lost 5 bases and the J segment 0 bases; nucleotides outside the gene matches: 5. Germline lookup yields CDR1 MGHDK and CDR2 SYGVNS. The CDR3 sequence: CASSSPSGYQETQYF. The CDR3 DNA follows: TGTGCCAGCAGTTCTCCTAGCGGGTACCAAGAGACCCAGTACTTC.

The rearrangement links TRBV5-1 to TRBJ2-7, with 8 bases that match TRBD2. The trim removed 6 bases at V and 3 bases at J, leaving 5 bases unmatched. Germline CDR1 SGHRS, CDR2 YFSETQ. CDR3 length: 13 residues. The CDR3 DNA reads TGCGCCAGCAAGGGGACTAGTCACTACGAGCAGTACTTC. This gives the protein CASKGTSHYEQYF.

The V and J genes are TRBV10-3 and TRBJ2-3; 7 nucleotides match TRBD2. This CDR3 spans 17 amino acids. V shed 0 bases and J 2 bases; nucleotides not matched to a gene: 8. Germline lookup yields CDR1 ENHRY and CDR2 SYGVKD. DNA of the CDR3: TGTGCCATCAGTGAGTCTAACGGGAGGAGTTACACAGATACGCAGTATTTT. As protein: CAISESNGRSYTDTQYF.

This clone was observed a handful of times. The rearrangement links TRBV7-3 to TRBJ2-7, with D perhaps matching TRBD1 (6 bases). V lost 7 bases, J lost 6 bases, and 16 bases lay in between. Germline V gene data show CDR1 as SGHTA and CDR2 as FQGTGA. CDR3 length equals 13 residues. CDR3 sequence (DNA): TGTGCCAGCATCCCGAAAAGGGGGAGCGAGCAGTACTTC. It encodes CASIPKRGSEQYF. Based on the CDR3 plus reference TRBV7-3 and TRBJ2-7, the full variable domain is GAGVSQTPSNKVTEKGKYVELRCDPISGHTALYWYRQSLGQGPEFLIYFQGTGAADDSGLPNDRFFAVRPEGSVSTLKIQRTERGDSAVYLCASIPKRGSEQYFGPGTRLTVT.

This clone was found once. The V call is TRBV15, the J call TRBJ1-5; 7 bases align to TRBD1. With 8 bases clipped from V and 5 bases from J, the junction kept 6 bases outside the gene matches. Germline assignment: CDR1 LNHNV and CDR2 YYDKDF (reference sequence). The CDR3 is 13 amino acids. The CDR3 nucleotides read TGTGCCACCGCAGGGGGTTTAGATCAGCCCCAGCATTTT. Translating it yields CATAGGLDQPQHF.

This clone has more than one count but fewer than ten. J is TRBJ2-7 and V is TRBV29-1; the match to TRBD1 covers 10 bases. Per the germline V gene, CDR1 is SQVTM and CDR2 is ANQGSEA. J was trimmed by 2 bases and V by 5 bases; bases with no gene match: 9. This CDR3 has 15 residues. The CDR3 DNA follows: TGCAGCGTTCGCTTCCGGGACAGGGGTCCCTACGAGCAGTACTTC. Translated: CSVRFRDRGPYEQYF.

A few counts support this clone. This chain uses TRBV4-1 with TRBJ2-4; TRBD2 matches 7 bases. V lost 0 bases to trimming and J lost 8 bases; unmatched junction nucleotides: 4. This CDR3 has 14 amino acids. Germline CDR1 is MGHRA and CDR2 is YSYEKL. This chain's CDR3 is CASSQERGGDIQYF. The CDR3 DNA is TGCGCCAGCAGCCAAGAGCGGGGAGGGGACATTCAGTACTTC.

CDR3 nucleotide sequence: TGTGCCACGCGATTTGGGGCAGGGATTAACTATGGCTACACCTTC. Protein: CATRFGAGINYGYTF. The genes are TRBV27 and TRBJ1-2, with a weak D call TRBD1 (5 bases). From germline, CDR1 is MNHEY and CDR2 SMNVEV (reference sequence). Trimming removed 10 bases at V and 1 base at J, with 19 bases between. This CDR3 has 15 residues.

This chain connects TRBV2 to TRBJ2-1; TRBD1 aligns across 11 bases. This CDR3 is built from 16 residues. Germline loops: CDR1 SNHLY, CDR2 FYNNEI. V shed 5 bases, J shed 7 bases, and the junction held 10 bases outside the gene matches. As DNA, the CDR3 is TGTGCCAGCAGTACCTCAGGGACAGGGGGTGGAAATGAGCAGTTCTTC. Amino acids: CASSTSGTGGGNEQFF.

The V call is TRBV10-3, the J call TRBJ1-2; D perhaps matches TRBD1 (5 bases). The CDR3 sequence is 14 residues long. The germline V gene encodes CDR1 ENHRY and CDR2 SYGVKD. Trimming removed 3 bases from V and 8 bases from J, with 16 bases in between. This CDR3 reads CAISESGGAGGYTF. The DNA of the CDR3 is TGTGCCATCAGTGAATCCGGTGGGGCTGGCGGCTACACCTTC.

V usage is TRBV6-5 and J usage is TRBJ2-7, with 10 bases aligning to TRBD2. The V segment lost 6 bases and the J segment 3 bases; nucleotides outside the gene matches: 5. CDR1 is MNHEY and CDR2 is SVGAGI in the germline V gene. The CDR3 consists of 14 residues. DNA of the CDR3: TGTGCCAGCAGCATAGCGGGGGGATACTACGAGCAGTACTTC. It codes for CASSIAGGYYEQYF.

The chain links TRBV5-1 to TRBJ1-1; D perhaps matches TRBD1 (6 bases). Looked up from germline, CDR1 is SGHRS and CDR2 is YFSETQ. CDR3 length equals 15 residues. Trimming pared 4 bases from V and 3 bases from J, leaving 16 bases between. The CDR3 DNA reads as TGCGCCAGCAGCGCAAACAGGGCCCCGTACACTGAAGCTTTCTTT. Amino acid sequence: CASSANRAPYTEAFF.

Only a few counts were recorded for this clone. V gene TRBV29-1 combines with J gene TRBJ2-1; perhaps TRBD1 as D (6 bases). CDR1 is SQVTM, CDR2 ANQGSEA, per germline. This CDR3 spans 16 amino acids. With 3 bases removed from V and 4 bases from J, the gap between germline ends came to 19 bases. Here the CDR3 reads CSVELTGAPTYNEQFF. DNA of the CDR3: TGCAGCGTTGAGCTGACAGGAGCCCCGACATACAATGAGCAGTTCTTC.

This clone was observed a single time. The chain uses TRBV7-8 and TRBJ2-5, with D perhaps matching TRBD1 (6 bases). Germline V CDR1 and CDR2: SGHVS, FQNEAQ. CDR3 size: 11 residues. The V end was cut by 5 bases, the J end by 9 bases, with 10 bases between. CDR3 amino acids: CASSQGRPQYF. The CDR3 bases are TGTGCCAGCAGCCAGGGGCGACCCCAGTACTTC. Full variable domain (rest looked up from reference TRBV7-8 and TRBJ2-5): GAGVSQSPRYKVAKRGQDVALRCDPISGHVSLFWYQQALGQGPEFLTYFQNEAQLDKSGLPSDRFFAERPEGSVSTLKIQRTQQEDSAVYLCASSQGRPQYFGPGTRLLVL.

J is TRBJ2-2 and V is TRBV2; the D is unclear. Trimming removed 6 bases from V and 4 bases from J, with 12 bases in between. Germline values: CDR1 SNHLY, CDR2 FYNNEI. This CDR3 contains 14 residues. CDR3 sequence (DNA): TGTGCCAGCAGAGCCACCGACGGCACCGGGGAGCTGTTTTTT. Translated: CASRATDGTGELFF.

This clone appeared a few times. The chain employs TRBV9 and TRBJ2-3; TRBD2 is a possible D gene (6 bases). Germline-derived CDR1 and CDR2 are SGDLS and YYNGEE. The CDR3 is 15 residues long. V was shortened by 5 bases and J by 5 bases, with 18 bases between the two germline ends. CDR3 protein: CASRDGTGTRDTQYF. In DNA, the CDR3 is TGTGCCAGCAGGGATGGGACTGGGACCCGAGATACGCAGTATTTT. Combining the CDR3 with reference TRBV9 and TRBJ2-3 gives the whole variable domain DSGVTQTPKHLITATGQRVTLRCSPRSGDLSVYWYQQSLDQGLQFLIQYYNGEERAKGNILERFSAQQFPDLHSELNLSSLELGDSALYFCASRDGTGTRDTQYFGPGTRLTVL.

The chain employs TRBV29-1 and TRBJ2-7, with 8 bases identical to TRBD2. CDR1 SQVTM and CDR2 ANQGSEA come from the germline V gene. J gave up 9 bases and V 6 bases, and 19 bases lay outside the gene matches. This CDR3 spans 15 amino acids. This chain's CDR3 is CSVGGLGTADRGQYF. The CDR3, as DNA: TGCAGCGTCGGGGGACTAGGGACCGCGGATAGGGGGCAGTACTTC.